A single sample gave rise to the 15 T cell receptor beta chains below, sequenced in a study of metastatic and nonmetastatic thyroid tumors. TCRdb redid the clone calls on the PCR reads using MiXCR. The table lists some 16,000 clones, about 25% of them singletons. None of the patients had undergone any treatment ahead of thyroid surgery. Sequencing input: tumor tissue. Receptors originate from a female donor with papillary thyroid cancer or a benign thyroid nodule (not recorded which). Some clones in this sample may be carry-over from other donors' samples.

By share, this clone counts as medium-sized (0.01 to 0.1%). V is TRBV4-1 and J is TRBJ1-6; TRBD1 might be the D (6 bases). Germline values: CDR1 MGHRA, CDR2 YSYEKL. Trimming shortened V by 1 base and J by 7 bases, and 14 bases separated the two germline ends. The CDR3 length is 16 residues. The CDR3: CASSQVIGTSNSPLHF. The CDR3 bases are TGCGCCAGCAGCCAAGTTATTGGGACAAGCAATTCACCCCTCCACTTT.

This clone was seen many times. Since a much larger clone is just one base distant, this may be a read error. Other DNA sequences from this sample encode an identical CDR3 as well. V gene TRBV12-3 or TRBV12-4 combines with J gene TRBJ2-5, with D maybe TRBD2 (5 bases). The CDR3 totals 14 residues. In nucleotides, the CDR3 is TGCGCCAGCACTCCTCCGGGAAAGGGAGAGACCCAGTACTTC. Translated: CASTPPGKGETQYF.

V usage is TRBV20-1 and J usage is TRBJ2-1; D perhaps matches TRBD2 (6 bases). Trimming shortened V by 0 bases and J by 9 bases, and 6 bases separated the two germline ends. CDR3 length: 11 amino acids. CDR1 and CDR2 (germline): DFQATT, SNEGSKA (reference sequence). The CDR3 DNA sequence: TGCAGTGCTAGAGAGGGAGGTGAGCAGTTCTTC. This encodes CSAREGGEQFF.

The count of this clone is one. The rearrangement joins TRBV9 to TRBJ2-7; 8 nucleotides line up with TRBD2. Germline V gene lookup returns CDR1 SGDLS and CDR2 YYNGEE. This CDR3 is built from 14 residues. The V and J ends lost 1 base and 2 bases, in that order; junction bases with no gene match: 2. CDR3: CASSVTSGTYEQYF. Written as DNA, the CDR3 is TGTGCCAGCAGCGTAACTAGCGGAACCTACGAGCAGTACTTC.

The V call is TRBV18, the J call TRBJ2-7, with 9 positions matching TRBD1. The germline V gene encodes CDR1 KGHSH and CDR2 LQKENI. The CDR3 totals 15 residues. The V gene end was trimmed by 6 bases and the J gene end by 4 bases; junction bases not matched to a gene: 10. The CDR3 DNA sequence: TGTGCCAGCTCGGGGGGGACAGGGAGTTCGTACGAGCAGTACTTC. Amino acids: CASSGGTGSSYEQYF.

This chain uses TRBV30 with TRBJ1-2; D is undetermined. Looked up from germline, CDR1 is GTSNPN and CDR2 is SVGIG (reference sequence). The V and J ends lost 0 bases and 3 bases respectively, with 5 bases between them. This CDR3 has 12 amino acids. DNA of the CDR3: TGTGCCTGGAGTGTAGGTCACTATGGCTACACCTTC. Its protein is CAWSVGHYGYTF.

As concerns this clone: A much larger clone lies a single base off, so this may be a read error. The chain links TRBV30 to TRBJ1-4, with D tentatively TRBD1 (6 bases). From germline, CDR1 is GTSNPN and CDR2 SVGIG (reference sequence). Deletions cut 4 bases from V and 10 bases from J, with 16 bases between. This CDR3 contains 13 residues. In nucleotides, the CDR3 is TGTGCCTGGAACGTTCAGGGCAGGGGAAAACTGTTTTTT. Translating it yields CAWNVQGRGKLFF.

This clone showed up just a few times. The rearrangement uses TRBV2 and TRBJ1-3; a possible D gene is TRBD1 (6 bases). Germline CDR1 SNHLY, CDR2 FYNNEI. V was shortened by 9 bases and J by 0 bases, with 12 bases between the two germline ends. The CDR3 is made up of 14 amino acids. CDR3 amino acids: CARSTGDSGNTIYF. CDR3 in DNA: TGTGCCAGATCGACAGGAGACTCTGGAAACACCATATATTTT. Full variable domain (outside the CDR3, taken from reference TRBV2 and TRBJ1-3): EPEVTQTPSHQVTQMGQEVILRCVPISNHLYFYWYRQILGQKVEFLVSFYNNEISEKSEIFDDQFSVERPDGSNFTLKIRSTKLEDSAMYFCARSTGDSGNTIYFGEGSWLTVV.

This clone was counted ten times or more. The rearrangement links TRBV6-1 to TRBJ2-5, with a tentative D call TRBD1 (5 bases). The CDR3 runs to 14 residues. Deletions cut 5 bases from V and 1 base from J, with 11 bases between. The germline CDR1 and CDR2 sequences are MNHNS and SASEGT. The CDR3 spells CASSYSTGQETQYF. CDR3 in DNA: TGTGCCAGCAGTTATTCAACAGGCCAAGAGACCCAGTACTTC.

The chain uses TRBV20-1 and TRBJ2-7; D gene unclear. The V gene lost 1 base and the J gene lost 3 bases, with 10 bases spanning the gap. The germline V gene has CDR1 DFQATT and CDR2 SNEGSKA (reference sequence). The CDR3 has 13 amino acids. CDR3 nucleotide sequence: TGCAGTGCTAGAGGTCAGGTGGACTACGAGCAGTACTTC. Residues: CSARGQVDYEQYF.

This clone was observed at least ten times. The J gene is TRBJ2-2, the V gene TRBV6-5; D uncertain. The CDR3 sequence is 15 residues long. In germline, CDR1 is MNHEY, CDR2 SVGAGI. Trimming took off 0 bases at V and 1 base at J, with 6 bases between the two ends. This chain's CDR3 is CASSYSGGNTGELFF. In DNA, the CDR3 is TGTGCCAGCAGTTACTCGGGTGGGAACACCGGGGAGCTGTTTTTT.

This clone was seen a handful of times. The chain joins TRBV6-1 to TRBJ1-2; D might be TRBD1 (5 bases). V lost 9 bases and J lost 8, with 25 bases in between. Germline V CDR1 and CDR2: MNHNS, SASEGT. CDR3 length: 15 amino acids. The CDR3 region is CARSERIGDERGYTF. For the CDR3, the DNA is TGTGCCAGGAGCGAGCGGATCGGGGACGAGAGGGGCTACACCTTC.

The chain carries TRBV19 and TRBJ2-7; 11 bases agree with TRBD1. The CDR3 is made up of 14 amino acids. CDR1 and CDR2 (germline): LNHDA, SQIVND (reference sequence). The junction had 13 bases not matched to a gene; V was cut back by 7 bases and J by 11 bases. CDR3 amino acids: CASTLGQGAVEKYF. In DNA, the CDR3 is TGTGCCAGTACCCTCGGACAGGGGGCGGTAGAGAAGTACTTC.

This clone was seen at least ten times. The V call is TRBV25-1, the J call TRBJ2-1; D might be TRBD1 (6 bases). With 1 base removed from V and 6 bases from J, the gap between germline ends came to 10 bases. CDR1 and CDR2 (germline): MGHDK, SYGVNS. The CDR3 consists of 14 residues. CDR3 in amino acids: CASSESLGGNEQFF. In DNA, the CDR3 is TGTGCCAGCAGTGAATCCCTAGGGGGCAATGAGCAGTTCTTC.

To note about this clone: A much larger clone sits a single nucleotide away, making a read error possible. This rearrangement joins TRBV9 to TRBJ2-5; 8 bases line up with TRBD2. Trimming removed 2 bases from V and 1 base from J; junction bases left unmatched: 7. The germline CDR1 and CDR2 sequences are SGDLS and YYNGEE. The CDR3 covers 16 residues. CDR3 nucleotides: TGTGCCAGCAGCGTCCCCAGAAGCGGGAGCCAAGAGACCCAGTACTTC. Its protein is CASSVPRSGSQETQYF.